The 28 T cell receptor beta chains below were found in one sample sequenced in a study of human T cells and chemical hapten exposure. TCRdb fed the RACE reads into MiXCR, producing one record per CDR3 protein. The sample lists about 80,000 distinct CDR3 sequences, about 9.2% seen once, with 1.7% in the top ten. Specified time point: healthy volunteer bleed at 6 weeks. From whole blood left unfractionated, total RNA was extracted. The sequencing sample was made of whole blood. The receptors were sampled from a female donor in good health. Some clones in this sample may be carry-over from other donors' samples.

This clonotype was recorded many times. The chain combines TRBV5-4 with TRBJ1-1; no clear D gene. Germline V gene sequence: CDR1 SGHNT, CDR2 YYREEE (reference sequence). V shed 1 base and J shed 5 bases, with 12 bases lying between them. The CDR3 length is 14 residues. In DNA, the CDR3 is TGTGCCAGCAGCTTGTGGGGAAAGTTGACTGAAGCTTTCTTT. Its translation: CASSLWGKLTEAFF.

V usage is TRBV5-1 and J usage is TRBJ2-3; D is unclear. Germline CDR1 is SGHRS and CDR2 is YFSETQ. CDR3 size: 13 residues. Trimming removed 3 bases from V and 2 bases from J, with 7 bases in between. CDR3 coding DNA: TGCGCCAGCAGCTCAACCCCCACAGATACGCAGTATTTT. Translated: CASSSTPTDTQYF.

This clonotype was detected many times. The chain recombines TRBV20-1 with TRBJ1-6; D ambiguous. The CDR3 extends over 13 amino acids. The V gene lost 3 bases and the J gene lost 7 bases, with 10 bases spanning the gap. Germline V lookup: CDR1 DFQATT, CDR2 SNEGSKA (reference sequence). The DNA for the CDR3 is TGCAGTGCTAGTCCGACATCAAATTCACCCCTCCACTTT. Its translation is CSASPTSNSPLHF.

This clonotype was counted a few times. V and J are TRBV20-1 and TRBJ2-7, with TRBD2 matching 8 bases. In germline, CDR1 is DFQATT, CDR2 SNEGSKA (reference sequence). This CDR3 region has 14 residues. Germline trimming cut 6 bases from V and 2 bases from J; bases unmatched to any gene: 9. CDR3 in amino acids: CSAPTSGDPYEQYF. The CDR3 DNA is TGCAGTGCACCTACTAGCGGCGATCCCTACGAGCAGTACTTC.

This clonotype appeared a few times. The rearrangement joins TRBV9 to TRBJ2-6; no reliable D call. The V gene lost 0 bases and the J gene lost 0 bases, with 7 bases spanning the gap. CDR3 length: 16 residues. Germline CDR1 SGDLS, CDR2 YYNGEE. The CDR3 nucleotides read TGTGCCAGCAGCGTAGCTCGTCCCTCTGGGGCCAACGTCCTGACTTTC. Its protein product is CASSVARPSGANVLTF.

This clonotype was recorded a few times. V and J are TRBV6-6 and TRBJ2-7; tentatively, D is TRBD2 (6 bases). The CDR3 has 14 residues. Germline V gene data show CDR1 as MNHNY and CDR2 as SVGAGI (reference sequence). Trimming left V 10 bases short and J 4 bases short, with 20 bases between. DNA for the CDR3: TGTGCCACTAAGGAGCCGGGACTTAAGTACGAGCAGTACTTC. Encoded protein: CATKEPGLKYEQYF.

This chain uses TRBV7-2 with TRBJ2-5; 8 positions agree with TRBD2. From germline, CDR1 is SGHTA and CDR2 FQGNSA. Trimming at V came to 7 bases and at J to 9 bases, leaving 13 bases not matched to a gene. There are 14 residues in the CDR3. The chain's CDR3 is CASTLGGGGTSQYF. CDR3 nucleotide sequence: TGTGCCAGCACCCTAGGAGGCGGGGGGACTTCCCAGTACTTC.

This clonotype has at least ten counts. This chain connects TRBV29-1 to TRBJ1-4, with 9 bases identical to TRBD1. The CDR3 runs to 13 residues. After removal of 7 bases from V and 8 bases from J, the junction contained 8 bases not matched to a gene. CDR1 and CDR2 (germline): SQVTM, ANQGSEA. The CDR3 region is CSAKTGGEEKLFF. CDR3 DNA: TGCAGCGCTAAGACAGGGGGGGAGGAAAAACTGTTTTTT.

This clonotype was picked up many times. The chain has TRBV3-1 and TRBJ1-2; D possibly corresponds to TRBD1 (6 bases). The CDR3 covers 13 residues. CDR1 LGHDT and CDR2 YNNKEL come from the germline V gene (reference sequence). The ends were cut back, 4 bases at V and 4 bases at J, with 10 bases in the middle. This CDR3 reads CASSLGRGYGYTF. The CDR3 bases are TGTGCCAGCAGCCTTGGCAGGGGCTATGGCTACACCTTC.

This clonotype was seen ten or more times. CDR3 DNA sequence: TGCAGTGCCTACCCTGGTGCTAACTATGGCTACACCTTC. It encodes CSAYPGANYGYTF. The chain has TRBV20-1 and TRBJ1-2; D gene unclear. V was cut by 6 bases and J by 0 bases, with 11 bases left in between. The CDR3 length is 13 residues. Germline CDR1 is DFQATT and CDR2 is SNEGSKA (reference sequence).

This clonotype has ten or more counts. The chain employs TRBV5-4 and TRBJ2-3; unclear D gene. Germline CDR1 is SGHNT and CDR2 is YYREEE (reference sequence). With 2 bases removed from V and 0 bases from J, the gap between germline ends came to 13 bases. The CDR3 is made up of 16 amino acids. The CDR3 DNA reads TGTGCCAGCAGCTTAGCCGCACCCACTAGCACAGATACGCAGTATTTT. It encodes CASSLAAPTSTDTQYF.

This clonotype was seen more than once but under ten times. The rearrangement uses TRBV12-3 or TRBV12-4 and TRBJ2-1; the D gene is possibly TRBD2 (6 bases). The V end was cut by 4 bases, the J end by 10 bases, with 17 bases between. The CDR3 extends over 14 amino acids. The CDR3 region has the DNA TGTGCCAGCAGTTGGGATAGCGGACCTTGGGAGCAGTTCTTC. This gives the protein CASSWDSGPWEQFF.

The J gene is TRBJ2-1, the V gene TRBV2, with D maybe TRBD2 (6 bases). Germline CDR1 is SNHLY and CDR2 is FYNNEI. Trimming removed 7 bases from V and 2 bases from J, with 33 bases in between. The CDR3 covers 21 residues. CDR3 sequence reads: CASIPSALRQNRGWTYNEQFF. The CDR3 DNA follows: TGTGCCAGCATCCCTTCTGCCCTCCGACAGAACCGGGGGTGGACCTACAATGAGCAGTTCTTC.

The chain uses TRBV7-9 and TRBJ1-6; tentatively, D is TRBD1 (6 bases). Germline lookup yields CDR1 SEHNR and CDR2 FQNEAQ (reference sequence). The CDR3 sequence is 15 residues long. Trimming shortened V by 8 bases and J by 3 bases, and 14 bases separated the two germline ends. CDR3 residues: CASPRGRGYNSPLHF. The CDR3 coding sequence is TGTGCCAGCCCCAGGGGACGGGGCTATAATTCACCCCTCCACTTT.

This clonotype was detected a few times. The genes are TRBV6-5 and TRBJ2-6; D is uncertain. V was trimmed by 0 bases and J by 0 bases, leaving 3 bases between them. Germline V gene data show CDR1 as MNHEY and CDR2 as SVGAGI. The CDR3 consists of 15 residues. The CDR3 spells CASSYSISGANVLTF. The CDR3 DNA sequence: TGTGCCAGCAGTTACTCGATCTCTGGGGCCAACGTCCTGACTTTC.

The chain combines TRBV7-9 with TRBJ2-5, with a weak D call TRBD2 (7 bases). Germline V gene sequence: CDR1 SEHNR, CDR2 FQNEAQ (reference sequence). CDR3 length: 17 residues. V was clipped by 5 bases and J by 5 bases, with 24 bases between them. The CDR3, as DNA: TGTGCCAGCAGCCGCGGGGGAGAGACTGAAGACAGGGAGACCCAGTACTTC. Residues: CASSRGGETEDRETQYF.

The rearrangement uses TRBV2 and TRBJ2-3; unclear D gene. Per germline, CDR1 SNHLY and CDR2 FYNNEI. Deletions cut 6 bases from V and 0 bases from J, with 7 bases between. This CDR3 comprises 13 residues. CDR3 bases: TGTGCCAGCAGGGAGTCTAGCACAGATACGCAGTATTTT. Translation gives CASRESSTDTQYF.

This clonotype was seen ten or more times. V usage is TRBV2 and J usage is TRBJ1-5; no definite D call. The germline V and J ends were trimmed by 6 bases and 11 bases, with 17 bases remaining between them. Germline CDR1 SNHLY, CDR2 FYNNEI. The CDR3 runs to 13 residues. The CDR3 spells CASRPGMWEAQHF. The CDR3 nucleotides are TGTGCCAGCAGACCAGGAATGTGGGAGGCCCAGCATTTT.

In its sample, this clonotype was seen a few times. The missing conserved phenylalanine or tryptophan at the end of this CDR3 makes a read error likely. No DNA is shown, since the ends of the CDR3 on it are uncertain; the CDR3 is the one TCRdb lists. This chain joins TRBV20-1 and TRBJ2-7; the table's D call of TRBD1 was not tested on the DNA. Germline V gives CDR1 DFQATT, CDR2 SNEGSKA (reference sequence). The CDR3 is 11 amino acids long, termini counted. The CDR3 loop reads CSARDMSGGRI.

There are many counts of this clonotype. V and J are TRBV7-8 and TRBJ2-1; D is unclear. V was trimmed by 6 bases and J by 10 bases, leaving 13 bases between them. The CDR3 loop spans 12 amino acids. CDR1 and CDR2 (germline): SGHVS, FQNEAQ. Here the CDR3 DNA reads TGTGCCAGCAGGTCCCCCCCGGAGGAGCAGTTCTTC. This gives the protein CASRSPPEEQFF.

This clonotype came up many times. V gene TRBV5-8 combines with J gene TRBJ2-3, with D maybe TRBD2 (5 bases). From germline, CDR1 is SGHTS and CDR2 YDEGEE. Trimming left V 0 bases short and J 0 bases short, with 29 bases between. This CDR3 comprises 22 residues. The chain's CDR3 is CASSLVLKLLDLYSSSTDTQYF. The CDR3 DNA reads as TGTGCCAGCAGCTTGGTCCTGAAATTACTAGATCTTTACTCCTCTAGCACAGATACGCAGTATTTT.

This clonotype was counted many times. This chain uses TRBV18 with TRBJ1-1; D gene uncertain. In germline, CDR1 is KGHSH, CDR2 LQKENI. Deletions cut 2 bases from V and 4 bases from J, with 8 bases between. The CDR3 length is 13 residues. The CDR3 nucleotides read TGTGCCAGCTCACCAAGGGAGTTCACTGAAGCTTTCTTT. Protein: CASSPREFTEAFF.

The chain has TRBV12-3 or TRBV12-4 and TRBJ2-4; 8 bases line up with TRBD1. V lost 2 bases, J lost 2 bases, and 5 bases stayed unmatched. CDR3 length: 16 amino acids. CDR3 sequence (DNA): TGTGCCAGCAGTTTATCAGGGGGCAGGTCCAAAAACATTCAGTACTTC. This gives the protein CASSLSGGRSKNIQYF.

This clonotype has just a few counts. This chain's CDR3 is CASSSTWDSAYEQYF. CDR3 DNA sequence: TGTGCCAGCAGTTCGACCTGGGACAGCGCCTACGAGCAGTACTTC. J is TRBJ2-7 and V is TRBV27, with 7 bases matching TRBD1. CDR1 and CDR2 (germline): MNHEY, SMNVEV (reference sequence). The CDR3 consists of 15 residues. Trimming at V came to 4 bases and at J to 2 bases, leaving 8 bases not matched to a gene.

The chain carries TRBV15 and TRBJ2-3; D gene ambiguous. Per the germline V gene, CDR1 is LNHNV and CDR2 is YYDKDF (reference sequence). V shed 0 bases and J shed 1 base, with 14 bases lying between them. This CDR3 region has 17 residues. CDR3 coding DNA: TGTGCCACCAGCAGAGATCGGGCAAGTCCCCGCACAGATACGCAGTATTTT. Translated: CATSRDRASPRTDTQYF.

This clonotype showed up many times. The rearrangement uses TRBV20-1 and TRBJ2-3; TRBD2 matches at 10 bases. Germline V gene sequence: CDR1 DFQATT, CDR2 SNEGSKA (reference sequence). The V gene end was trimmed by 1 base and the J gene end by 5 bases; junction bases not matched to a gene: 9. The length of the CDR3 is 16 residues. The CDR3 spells CSARARAGGPIDTQYF. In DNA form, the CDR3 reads TGCAGTGCTAGAGCTCGAGCGGGGGGGCCGATAGATACGCAGTATTTT.

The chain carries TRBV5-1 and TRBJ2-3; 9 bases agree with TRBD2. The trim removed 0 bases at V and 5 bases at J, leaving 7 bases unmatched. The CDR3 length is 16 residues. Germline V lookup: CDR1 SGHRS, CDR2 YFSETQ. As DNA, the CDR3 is TGCGCCAGCAGCTTGGCCCTAGCGGGGCGCATAGATACGCAGTATTTT. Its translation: CASSLALAGRIDTQYF. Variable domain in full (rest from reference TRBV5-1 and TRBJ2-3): KAGVTQTPRYLIKTRGQQVTLSCSPISGHRSVSWYQQTPGQGLQFLFEYFSETQRNKGNFPGRFSGRQFSNSRSEMNVSTLELGDSALYLCASSLALAGRIDTQYFGPGTRLTVL.

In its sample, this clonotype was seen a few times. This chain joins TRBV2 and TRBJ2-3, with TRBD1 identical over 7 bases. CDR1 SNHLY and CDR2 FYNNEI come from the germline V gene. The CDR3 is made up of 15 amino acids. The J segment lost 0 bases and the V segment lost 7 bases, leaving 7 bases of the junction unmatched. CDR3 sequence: CASTLDRTSTDTQYF. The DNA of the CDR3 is TGTGCCAGCACCCTGGACAGGACTAGCACAGATACGCAGTATTTT.